One and the same sample provided the 13 T cell receptor beta chains below, sequenced in a study of cytomegalovirus exposure and HLA in healthy donors. It was with 60 Vbeta and 13 Jbeta primers that the PCR ran. Some clones are missing from TCRdb's copy, which holds only in-frame ones; the method was immunoSEQ multiplex PCR. This repertoire shows over 150,000 clones, 71% found once; its top ten account for approximately 3%. Sequencing was carried out using PBMCs. These TCRs come from a woman between 25 and 40 years old in good health and CMV-seronegative.

This clone was counted between two and nine times. The chain links TRBV10-3 to TRBJ2-3, with D unclear. V lost 6 bases, J lost 0 bases, and 10 bases lay in between. Germline values: CDR1 ENHRY, CDR2 SYGVKD. The CDR3 is made up of 14 amino acids. The DNA of the CDR3 is TGTGCCATCAGAACCCAGTCCAGCACAGATACGCAGTATTTT. As protein: CAIRTQSSTDTQYF.

The genes are TRBV30 and TRBJ1-5, with a possible D match to TRBD1 (6 bases). V was cut by 2 bases and J by 6 bases, with 17 bases left in between. CDR3 length equals 15 residues. Germline V gene data show CDR1 as GTSNPN and CDR2 as SVGIG (reference sequence). The chain's CDR3 is CAWSSLSGGGQPQHF. CDR3 DNA: TGTGCCTGGAGTTCCCTGTCGGGGGGCGGTCAGCCCCAGCATTTT.

V is TRBV7-6 and J is TRBJ2-1, with D perhaps TRBD2 (5 bases). This CDR3 is built from 12 residues. The V gene lost 5 bases and the J gene lost 7 bases, with 9 bases spanning the gap. CDR1 is SGHVS, CDR2 FNYEAQ, per germline. The CDR3 nucleotides read TGTGCCAGCAGCCCCTCGGGGAATGAGCAGTTCTTC. Residues: CASSPSGNEQFF.

V usage is TRBV7-7 and J usage is TRBJ2-5; D may be TRBD2 (5 bases). Germline loops: CDR1 SSHAT, CDR2 FNYEAQ (reference sequence). The ends were cut back, 1 base at V and 5 bases at J, with 11 bases in the middle. This CDR3 contains 14 residues. This CDR3 is CASSLVEGGETQYF. CDR3 coding DNA: TGTGCCAGCAGCTTAGTAGAGGGTGGTGAGACCCAGTACTTC.

V is TRBV4-2 and J is TRBJ2-1, with TRBD1 identical over 9 bases. V shed 5 bases and J 7 bases; nucleotides not matched to a gene: 12. This CDR3 has 16 amino acids. The germline gives CDR1 LGHNA, CDR2 YNFKEQ. The CDR3 protein is CASSNRGTGLKNEQFF. The CDR3 DNA sequence: TGTGCCAGCAGCAATAGGGGGACAGGGTTGAAAAATGAGCAGTTCTTC.

The chain joins TRBV29-1 to TRBJ1-2; tentative D call: TRBD1 (5 bases). The CDR3 extends over 15 amino acids. V dropped 5 bases and J dropped 5 bases, with 21 bases sitting between them. Germline V gene sequence: CDR1 SQVTM, CDR2 ANQGSEA. The chain's CDR3 is CSVRSGDPKGYGYTF. Written as DNA, the CDR3 is TGCAGCGTTCGGTCGGGGGACCCCAAGGGTTATGGCTACACCTTC.

As concerns this clone: In the same sample, other DNA sequences code for this CDR3. This chain links TRBV6-5 with TRBJ2-3; the match to TRBD2 covers 11 bases. The junction had 5 bases not matched to a gene; V was cut back by 6 bases and J by 3 bases. The CDR3 loop spans 15 amino acids. CDR1 and CDR2 (germline): MNHEY, SVGAGI. CDR3: CASRRTSGGTDTQYF. The CDR3, as DNA: TGTGCCAGCAGAAGAACTAGCGGGGGTACAGATACGCAGTATTTT.

The chain joins TRBV9 to TRBJ1-1, with no clear D. Germline CDR1 SGDLS, CDR2 YYNGEE. Trimming stripped 0 bases from V and 2 bases from J, with 5 bases between. The CDR3 length is 13 residues. The DNA of the CDR3 is TGTGCCAGCAGCGTAGAGAGTAACACTGAAGCTTTCTTT. Protein sequence: CASSVESNTEAFF.

This clone has a handful of counts. This chain links TRBV29-1 with TRBJ2-3; 9 bases agree with TRBD1. The ends lost 4 bases at V and 2 bases at J; junction bases unmatched: 4. Germline CDR1 reads SQVTM; CDR2 reads ANQGSEA. This CDR3 region has 14 residues. In nucleotides, the CDR3 is TGCAGCGTTGGGGACAGGGTTAACACAGATACGCAGTATTTT. Protein: CSVGDRVNTDTQYF.

The chain has TRBV6-5 and TRBJ2-2, with TRBD1 identical over 8 bases. The ends lost 7 bases at V and 9 bases at J; junction bases unmatched: 4. Germline CDR1 MNHEY, CDR2 SVGAGI. There are 12 residues in the CDR3. CDR3 amino acids: CASTRTGRELFF. In DNA, the CDR3 is TGTGCCAGCACCCGGACAGGGCGGGAGCTGTTTTTT.

The chain is built from TRBV4-3 and TRBJ2-5, with 15 bases lining up with TRBD2. The CDR3 is 17 residues long. The junction had 13 bases not matched to a gene; V was cut back by 5 bases and J by 9 bases. Germline V gene data show CDR1 as LGHNA and CDR2 as YSLEER. CDR3 coding DNA: TGCGCCAGCAGCTCCACAACCGGGACTAGCGGGGGGTCCGCCCAGTACTTC. Translation gives CASSSTTGTSGGSAQYF.

The V and J genes are TRBV18 and TRBJ2-1; 7 bases match TRBD1. The CDR3 contains 16 residues. V trimming: 0 bases; J trimming: 5 bases; junction bases outside the gene matches: 7. Looked up from germline, CDR1 is KGHSH and CDR2 is LQKENI. CDR3 region: CASSPPVQGPDNEQFF. CDR3 in DNA: TGTGCCAGCTCACCACCGGTACAGGGGCCGGACAATGAGCAGTTCTTC.

The chain has TRBV5-6 and TRBJ2-7, with 8 bases lining up with TRBD1. The ends lost 4 bases at V and 4 bases at J; junction bases unmatched: 10. Germline loops: CDR1 SGHDT, CDR2 YYEEEE. The CDR3 length is 15 residues. CDR3 in amino acids: CASSITPGGGYEQYF. The CDR3 DNA follows: TGTGCCAGCAGCATAACTCCAGGGGGCGGATACGAGCAGTACTTC.